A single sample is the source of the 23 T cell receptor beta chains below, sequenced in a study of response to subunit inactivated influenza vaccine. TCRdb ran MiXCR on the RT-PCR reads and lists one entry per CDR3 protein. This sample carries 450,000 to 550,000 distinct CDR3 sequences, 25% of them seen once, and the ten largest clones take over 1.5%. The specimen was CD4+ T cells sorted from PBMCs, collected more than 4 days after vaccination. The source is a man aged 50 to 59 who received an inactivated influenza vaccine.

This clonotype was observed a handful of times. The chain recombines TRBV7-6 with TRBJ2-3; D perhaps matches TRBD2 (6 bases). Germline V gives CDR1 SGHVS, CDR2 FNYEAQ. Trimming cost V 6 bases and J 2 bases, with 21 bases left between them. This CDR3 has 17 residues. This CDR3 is CASSLTIRDSATDTQYF. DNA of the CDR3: TGTGCCAGCAGTTTAACGATCCGGGACTCGGCCACAGATACGCAGTATTTT.

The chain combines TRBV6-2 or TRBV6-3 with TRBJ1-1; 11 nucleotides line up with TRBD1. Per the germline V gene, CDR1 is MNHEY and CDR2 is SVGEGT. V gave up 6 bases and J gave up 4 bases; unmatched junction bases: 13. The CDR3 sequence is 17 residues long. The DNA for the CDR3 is TGTGCCAGCAGGCCGGGACAGGGGGGTCCTCGGGGCACTGAAGCTTTCTTT. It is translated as CASRPGQGGPRGTEAFF.

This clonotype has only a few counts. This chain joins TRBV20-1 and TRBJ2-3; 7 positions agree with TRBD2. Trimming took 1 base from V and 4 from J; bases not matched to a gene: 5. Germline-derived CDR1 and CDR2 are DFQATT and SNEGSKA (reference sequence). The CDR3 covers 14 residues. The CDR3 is CSARVWGGADTQYF. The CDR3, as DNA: TGCAGTGCTAGAGTGTGGGGGGGGGCAGATACGCAGTATTTT.

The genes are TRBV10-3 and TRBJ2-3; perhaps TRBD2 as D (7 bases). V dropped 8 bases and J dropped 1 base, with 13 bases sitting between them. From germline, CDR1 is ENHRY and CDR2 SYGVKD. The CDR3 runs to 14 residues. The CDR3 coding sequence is TGTGCCATCGGGGGGGGCGGAGGCACAGATACGCAGTATTTT. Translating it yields CAIGGGGGTDTQYF.

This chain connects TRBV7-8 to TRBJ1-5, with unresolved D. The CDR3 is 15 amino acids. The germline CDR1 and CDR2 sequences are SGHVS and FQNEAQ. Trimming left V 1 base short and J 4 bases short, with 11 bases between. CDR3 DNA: TGTGCCAGCAGCTTAGAAAGGGCTGGGAATCAGCCCCAGCATTTT. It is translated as CASSLERAGNQPQHF.

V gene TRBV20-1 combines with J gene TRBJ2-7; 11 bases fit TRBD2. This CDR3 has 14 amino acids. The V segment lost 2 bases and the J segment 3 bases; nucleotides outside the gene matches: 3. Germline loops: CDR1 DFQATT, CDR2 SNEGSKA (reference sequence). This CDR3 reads CSARLAGGRYEQYF. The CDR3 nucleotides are TGCAGTGCTAGACTAGCGGGAGGACGCTACGAGCAGTACTTC.

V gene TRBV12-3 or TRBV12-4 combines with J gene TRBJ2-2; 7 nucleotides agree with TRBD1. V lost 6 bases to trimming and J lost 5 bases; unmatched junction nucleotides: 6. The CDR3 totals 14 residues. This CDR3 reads CASSRGQSTGELFF. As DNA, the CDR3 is TGTGCCAGCAGCCGGGGACAGAGTACCGGGGAGCTGTTTTTT.

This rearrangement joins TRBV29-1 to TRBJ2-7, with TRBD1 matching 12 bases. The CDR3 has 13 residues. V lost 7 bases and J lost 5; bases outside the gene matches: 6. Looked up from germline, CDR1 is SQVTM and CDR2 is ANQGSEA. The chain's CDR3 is CSAEGQGADEQYF. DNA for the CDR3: TGCAGCGCCGAGGGACAGGGGGCTGACGAGCAGTACTTC.

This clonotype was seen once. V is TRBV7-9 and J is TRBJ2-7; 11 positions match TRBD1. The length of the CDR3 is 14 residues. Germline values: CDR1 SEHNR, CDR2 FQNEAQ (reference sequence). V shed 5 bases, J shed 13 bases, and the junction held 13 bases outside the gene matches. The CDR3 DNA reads TGTGCCAGCAGCCGCTCAATTCCGGGACAGGGGGTTTACTTC. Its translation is CASSRSIPGQGVYF. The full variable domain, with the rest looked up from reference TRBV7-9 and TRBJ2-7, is DTGVSQNPRHKITKRGQNVTFRCDPISEHNRLYWYRQTLGQGPEFLTYFQNEAQLEKSRLLSDRFSAERPKGSFSTLEIQRTEQGDSAMYLCASSRSIPGQGVYFGPGTRLTVT.

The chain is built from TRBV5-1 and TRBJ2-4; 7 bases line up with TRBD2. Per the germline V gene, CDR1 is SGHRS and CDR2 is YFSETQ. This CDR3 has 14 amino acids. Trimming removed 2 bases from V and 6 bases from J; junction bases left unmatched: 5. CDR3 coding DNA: TGCGCCAGCAGCTTTGGGGCTAGCGGAAACATTCAGTACTTC. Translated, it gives CASSFGASGNIQYF.

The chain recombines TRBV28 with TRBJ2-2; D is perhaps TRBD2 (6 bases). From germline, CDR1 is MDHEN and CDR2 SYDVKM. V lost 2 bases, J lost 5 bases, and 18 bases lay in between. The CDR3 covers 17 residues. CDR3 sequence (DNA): TGTGCCAGCAGTTTAGCAGGAGGGGACGTAGGAACCGGGGAGCTGTTTTTT. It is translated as CASSLAGGDVGTGELFF.

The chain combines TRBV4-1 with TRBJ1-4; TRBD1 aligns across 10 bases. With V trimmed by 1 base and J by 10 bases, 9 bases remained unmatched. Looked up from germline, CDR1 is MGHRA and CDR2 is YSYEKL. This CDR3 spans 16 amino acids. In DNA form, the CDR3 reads TGCGCCAGCAGCCAAGGACAGGGGGCGCGAGGTGGAAAACTGTTTTTT. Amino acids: CASSQGQGARGGKLFF.

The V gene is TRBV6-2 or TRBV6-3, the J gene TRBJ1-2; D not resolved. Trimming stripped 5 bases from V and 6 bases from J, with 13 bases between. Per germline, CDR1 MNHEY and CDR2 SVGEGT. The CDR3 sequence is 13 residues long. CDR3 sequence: CASSGLPANGYTF. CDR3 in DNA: TGTGCCAGCAGTGGGCTTCCAGCAAATGGCTACACCTTC.

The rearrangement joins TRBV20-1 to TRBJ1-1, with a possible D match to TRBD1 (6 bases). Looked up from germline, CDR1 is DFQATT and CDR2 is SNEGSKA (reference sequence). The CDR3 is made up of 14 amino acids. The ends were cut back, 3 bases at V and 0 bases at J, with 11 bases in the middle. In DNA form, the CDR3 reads TGCAGTGCTAGCAGAGGACAGATGAACACTGAAGCTTTCTTT. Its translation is CSASRGQMNTEAFF.

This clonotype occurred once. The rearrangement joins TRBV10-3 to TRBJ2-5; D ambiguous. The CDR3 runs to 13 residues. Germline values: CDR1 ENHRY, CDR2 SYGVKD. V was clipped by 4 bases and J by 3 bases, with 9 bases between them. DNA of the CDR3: TGTGCCATCAGTGTGACATACGAAGAGACCCAGTACTTC. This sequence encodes CAISVTYEETQYF.

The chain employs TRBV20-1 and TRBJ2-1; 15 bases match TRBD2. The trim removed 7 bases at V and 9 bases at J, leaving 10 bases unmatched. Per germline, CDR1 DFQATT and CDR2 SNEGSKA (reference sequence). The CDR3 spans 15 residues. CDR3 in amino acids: CSVPPGTSGRFEQFF. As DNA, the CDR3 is TGCAGTGTCCCACCCGGGACTAGCGGGAGGTTTGAGCAGTTCTTC.

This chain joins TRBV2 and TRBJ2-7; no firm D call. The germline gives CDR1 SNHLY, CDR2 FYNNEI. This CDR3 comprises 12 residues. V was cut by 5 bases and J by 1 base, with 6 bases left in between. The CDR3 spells CASSIGSYEQYF. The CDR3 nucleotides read TGTGCCAGCAGTATCGGGTCCTACGAGCAGTACTTC.

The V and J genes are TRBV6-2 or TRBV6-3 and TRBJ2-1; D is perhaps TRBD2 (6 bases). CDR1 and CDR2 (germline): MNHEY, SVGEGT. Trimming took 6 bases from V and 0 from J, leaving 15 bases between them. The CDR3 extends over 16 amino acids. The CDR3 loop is CASRASGEGSYNEQFF. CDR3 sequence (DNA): TGTGCCAGCAGAGCATCGGGAGAGGGCTCCTACAATGAGCAGTTCTTC.

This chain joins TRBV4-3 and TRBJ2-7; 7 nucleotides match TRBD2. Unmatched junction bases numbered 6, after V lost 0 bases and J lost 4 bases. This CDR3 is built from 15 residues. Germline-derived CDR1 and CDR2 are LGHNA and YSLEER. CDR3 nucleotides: TGCGCCAGCAGCCAAGATTTGCGGGAGAGGTACGAGCAGTACTTC. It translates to CASSQDLRERYEQYF.

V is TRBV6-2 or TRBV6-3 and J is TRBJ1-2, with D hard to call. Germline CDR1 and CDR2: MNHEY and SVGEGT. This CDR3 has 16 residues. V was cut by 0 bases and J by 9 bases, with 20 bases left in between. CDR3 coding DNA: TGTGCCAGCAGTTACTCGAAGACACTCCGGCTCGTTCGCTACACCTTC. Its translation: CASSYSKTLRLVRYTF.

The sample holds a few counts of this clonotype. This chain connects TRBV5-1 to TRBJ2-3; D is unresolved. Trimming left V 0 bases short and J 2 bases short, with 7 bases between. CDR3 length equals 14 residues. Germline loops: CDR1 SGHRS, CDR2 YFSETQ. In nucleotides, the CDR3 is TGCGCCAGCAGCTTGGTTAGGGCCACAGATACGCAGTATTTT. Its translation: CASSLVRATDTQYF.

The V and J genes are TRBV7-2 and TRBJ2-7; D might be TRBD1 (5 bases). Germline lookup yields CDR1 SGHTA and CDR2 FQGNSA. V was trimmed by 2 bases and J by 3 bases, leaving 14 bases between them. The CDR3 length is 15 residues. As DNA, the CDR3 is TGTGCCAGCAGCTTACGTTCCGACAGACTCTACGAGCAGTACTTC. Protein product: CASSLRSDRLYEQYF. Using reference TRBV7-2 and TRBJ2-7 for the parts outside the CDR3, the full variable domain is GAGVSQSPSNKVTEKGKDVELRCDPISGHTALYWYRQSLGQGLEFLIYFQGNSAPDKSGLPSDRFSAERTGGSVSTLTIQRTQQEDSAVYLCASSLRSDRLYEQYFGPGTRLTVT.

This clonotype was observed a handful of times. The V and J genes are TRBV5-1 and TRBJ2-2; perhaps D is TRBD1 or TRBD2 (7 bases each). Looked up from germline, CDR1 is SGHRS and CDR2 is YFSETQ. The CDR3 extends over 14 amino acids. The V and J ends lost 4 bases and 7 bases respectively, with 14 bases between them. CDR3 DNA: TGCGCCAGCAGCGGGAGGGGGCCGGACGGGGAGCTGTTTTTT. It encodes CASSGRGPDGELFF.